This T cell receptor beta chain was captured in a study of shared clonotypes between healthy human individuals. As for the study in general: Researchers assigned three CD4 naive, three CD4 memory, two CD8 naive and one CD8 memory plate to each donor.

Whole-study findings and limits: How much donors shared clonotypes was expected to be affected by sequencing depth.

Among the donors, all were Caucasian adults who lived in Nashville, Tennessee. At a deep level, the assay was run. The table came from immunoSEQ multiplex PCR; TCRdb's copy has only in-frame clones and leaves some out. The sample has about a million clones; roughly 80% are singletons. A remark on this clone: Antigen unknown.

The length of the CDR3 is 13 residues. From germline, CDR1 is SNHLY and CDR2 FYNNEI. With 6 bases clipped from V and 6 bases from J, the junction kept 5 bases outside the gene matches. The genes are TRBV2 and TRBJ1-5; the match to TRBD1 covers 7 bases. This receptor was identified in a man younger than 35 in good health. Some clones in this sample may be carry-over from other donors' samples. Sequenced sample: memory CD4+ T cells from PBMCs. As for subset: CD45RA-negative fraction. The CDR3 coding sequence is TGTGCCAGCAGGACAGGGCCGCCTCAGCCCCAGCATTTT. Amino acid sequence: CASRTGPPQPQHF. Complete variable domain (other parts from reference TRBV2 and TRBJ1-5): EPEVTQTPSHQVTQMGQEVILRCVPISNHLYFYWYRQILGQKVEFLVSFYNNEISEKSEIFDDQFSVERPDGSNFTLKIRSTKLEDSAMYFCASRTGPPQPQHFGDGTRLSIL.